This T cell receptor (beta chain) was documented in a study of blood T cell repertoires in COVID-19. On the study more broadly: Samples of COVID-19 (acute and convalescent) were obtained from the United States, Italy and Spain. In each case, the material was cDNA or gDNA derived from T cells, B-cell-depleted T cells, or PBMCs.

CDR3 size: 12 residues. V lost 5 bases and J 7 bases, leaving 8 bases between the germline ends. The germline gives CDR1 SEHNR, CDR2 FQNEAQ (reference sequence). Authors' analysis steps: Estimation of nucleated cell counts was performed using reference gene primer amplification. Libraries were prepared by immunoSEQ multiplex PCR; TCRdb keeps only in-frame clonotypes and omits some of them. V, J and clone size derive from that table, while D and trimming were established from the DNA sequence. The profile shows 100,000 to 150,000 clones, roughly 90% of them singletons. The clonotype was recovered from a man in his forties or fifties with active or convalescent COVID-19. Sequenced input: peripheral blood. This chain connects TRBV7-9 to TRBJ2-2, with D unclear. The CDR3 bases are TGTGCCAGCAGCCCAGGAATCGGGGAGCTGTTTTTT. Its translation is CASSPGIGELFF.